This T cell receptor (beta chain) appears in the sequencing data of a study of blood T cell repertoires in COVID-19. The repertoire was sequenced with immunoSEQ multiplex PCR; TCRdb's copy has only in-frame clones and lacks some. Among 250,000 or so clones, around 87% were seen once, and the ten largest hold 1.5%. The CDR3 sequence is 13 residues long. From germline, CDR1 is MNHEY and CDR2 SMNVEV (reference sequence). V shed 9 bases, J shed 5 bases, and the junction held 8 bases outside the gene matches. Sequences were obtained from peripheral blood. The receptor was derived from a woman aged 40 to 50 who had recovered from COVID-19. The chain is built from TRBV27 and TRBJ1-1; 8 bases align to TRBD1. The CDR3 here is CASYQGAGTEAFF. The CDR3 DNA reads TGTGCCAGTTATCAGGGGGCTGGAACTGAAGCTTTCTTT.